The entry that follows covers one T cell receptor beta chain sequence. Its cognate antigen is unknown. This table comes from immunoSEQ multiplex PCR, and its TCRdb copy is limited to in-frame clones, with some not included. Here the sample spans 29,000 or so clones, around three quarters being singletons. This sample stems from a study of CD4 T cells in relation to SARS-CoV-2 and coronaviruses. The unexposed donors gave CD4+ T cells in about 2010-2018, prior to COVID-19. Isolation of CD4+ T cells took place after less than twelve days in culture. As cell numbers allowed, unexposed-donor CD4+ T cells faced SARS-CoV-2 S/N and four cold-coronavirus spikes. Overall study results and limits: In roughly 60% of donors, memory CD4+ clonotypes crossrecognized SARS-CoV-2 and at least one common cold coronavirus spike.

V was cut by 3 bases and J by 3 bases, with 12 bases left in between. Per the germline V gene, CDR1 is SGHKS and CDR2 is YYEKEE (reference sequence). The CDR3 extends over 14 amino acids. This rearrangement joins TRBV5-5 to TRBJ1-1; D may be TRBD1 (5 bases). The TCR was taken from a human donor in good health. Input material: CD4+ T cells from PBMCs, cultured in vitro. The CDR3 here is CASSWGSRDTEAFF. The CDR3 DNA is TGTGCCAGCAGCTGGGGGTCCCGCGACACTGAAGCTTTCTTT.